These 19 T cell receptor beta chains were all obtained from the same sample, sequenced in a study of shared T cell receptors in the human thymus. Repertoires were generated with immunoSEQ multiplex PCR, while TCRdb's copy carries only in-frame clones and drops some. The sample carries fewer than 700,000 clones, approximately 90% recorded once. This sample also belongs to another study, concerning human thymus T cells.

The source material was thymocytes. These receptors originate from a boy less than two years old with a congenital heart defect.

This clone was observed once. The chain recombines TRBV14 with TRBJ2-4, with 9 bases fitting TRBD1. V trimming: 3 bases; J trimming: 0 bases; junction bases outside the gene matches: 6. There are 17 residues in the CDR3. CDR1 SGHDN and CDR2 FVKESK come from the germline V gene. The CDR3: CASSQTGGPQAKNIQYF. CDR3 bases: TGTGCCAGCAGCCAGACAGGGGGGCCACAAGCCAAAAACATTCAGTACTTC.

A single count supports this clone. The chain joins TRBV15 to TRBJ1-5; 9 bases map to TRBD1. Germline CDR1 LNHNV, CDR2 YYDKDF (reference sequence). The ends lost 0 bases at V and 0 bases at J; junction bases unmatched: 12. The CDR3 extends over 20 amino acids. CDR3 residues: CATSRDLGTGTPNSNQPQHF. CDR3 DNA: TGTGCCACCAGCAGAGATTTGGGGACAGGGACCCCGAATAGCAATCAGCCCCAGCATTTT.

The chain uses TRBV7-3 and TRBJ2-3; maybe TRBD2 (5 bases). The CDR3 extends over 15 amino acids. V was cut by 1 base and J by 6 bases, with 14 bases left in between. Germline V gives CDR1 SGHTA, CDR2 FQGTGA. The CDR3 DNA reads as TGTGCCAGCAGCTTAAAGGCGGGCCCCTTGGATACGCAGTATTTT. Amino acid sequence: CASSLKAGPLDTQYF.

J is TRBJ1-1 and V is TRBV4-2; TRBD1 aligns across 8 bases. In germline, CDR1 is LGHNA, CDR2 YNFKEQ. J lost 1 base, V lost 4 bases, and 20 bases had no gene match. The CDR3 contains 20 residues. The CDR3: CASSRKPTGGPPLTNTEAFF. DNA for the CDR3: TGTGCCAGCAGCCGAAAACCTACAGGGGGTCCACCCTTGACGAACACTGAAGCTTTCTTT.

The J gene is TRBJ2-7, the V gene TRBV7-9; D perhaps matches TRBD1 (6 bases). Trimming stripped 5 bases from V and 4 bases from J, with 15 bases between. Germline CDR1 SEHNR, CDR2 FQNEAQ (reference sequence). The CDR3 loop spans 14 amino acids. Here the CDR3 DNA reads TGTGCCAGCAGCCCAGACAGGACGTCGTACGAGCAGTACTTC. Translation gives CASSPDRTSYEQYF.

The rearrangement joins TRBV29-1 to TRBJ2-5; 7 positions agree with TRBD1. V gave up 1 base and J gave up 5 bases; unmatched junction bases: 13. The CDR3 spans 16 residues. Germline V gene lookup returns CDR1 SQVTM and CDR2 ANQGSEA. CDR3 DNA sequence: TGCAGCGTTGAAGGACCAGGGACAGTGGGAATTGAGACCCAGTACTTC. Its protein product is CSVEGPGTVGIETQYF.

This chain uses TRBV27 with TRBJ2-3, with TRBD2 identical over 12 bases. CDR1 MNHEY and CDR2 SMNVEV come from the germline V gene (reference sequence). This CDR3 is built from 15 residues. After removal of 6 bases from V and 5 bases from J, the junction contained 6 bases not matched to a gene. The CDR3 loop is CASRRLAGVRDTQYF. DNA for the CDR3: TGTGCCAGCAGAAGACTAGCGGGAGTAAGAGATACGCAGTATTTT.

This clone has only one observation. The CDR3 bases are TGTGCCAGCAGTTTAGCCTCCTACGCCTACGAGCAGTACTTC. Residues: CASSLASYAYEQYF. V gene TRBV27 combines with J gene TRBJ2-7; D gene ambiguous. The CDR3 runs to 14 residues. Trimming pared 2 bases from V and 2 bases from J, leaving 10 bases between. CDR1 is MNHEY, CDR2 SMNVEV, per germline (reference sequence).

V gene TRBV6-1 combines with J gene TRBJ1-4, with 8 bases fitting TRBD1. Germline lookup yields CDR1 MNHNS and CDR2 SASEGT. The CDR3 is made up of 15 amino acids. With V trimmed by 5 bases and J by 3 bases, 5 bases remained unmatched. CDR3 amino acids: CASSPQGAANEKLFF. The CDR3 region has the DNA TGTGCCAGCAGTCCCCAGGGGGCAGCTAATGAAAAACTGTTTTTT.

The V and J genes are TRBV28 and TRBJ2-7; no clear D gene. The V and J ends lost 2 bases and 2 bases respectively, with 7 bases between them. Germline V lookup: CDR1 MDHEN, CDR2 SYDVKM. This CDR3 comprises 13 residues. The CDR3 nucleotides read TGTGCCAGCAGTTTAACGGGTACCTACGAGCAGTACTTC. This translates into CASSLTGTYEQYF. Variable domain in full (rest from reference TRBV28 and TRBJ2-7): DVKVTQSSRYLVKRTGEKVFLECVQDMDHENMFWYRQDPGLGLRLIYFSYDVKMKEKGDIPEGYSVSREKKERFSLILESASTNQTSMYLCASSLTGTYEQYFGPGTRLTVT.

The rearrangement uses TRBV7-9 and TRBJ1-4; 11 bases fit TRBD1. The CDR3 contains 14 residues. V was pared by 7 bases and J by 7 bases, with 5 bases of the junction left unmatched. Germline lookup yields CDR1 SEHNR and CDR2 FQNEAQ (reference sequence). CDR3 coding DNA: TGTGCCAGCACCGAGGGACAGGGGGGTGAAAAACTGTTTTTT. It codes for CASTEGQGGEKLFF. Full variable domain (outside the CDR3, taken from reference TRBV7-9 and TRBJ1-4): DTGVSQNPRHKITKRGQNVTFRCDPISEHNRLYWYRQTLGQGPEFLTYFQNEAQLEKSRLLSDRFSAERPKGSFSTLEIQRTEQGDSAMYLCASTEGQGGEKLFFGSGTQLSVL.

V is TRBV4-3 and J is TRBJ2-5, with TRBD2 identical over 12 bases. Germline CDR1 and CDR2: LGHNA and YSLEER. V dropped 1 base and J dropped 5; count of bases not matched to a gene: 20. This CDR3 has 21 amino acids. The CDR3 loop reads CASSQVRGVASGRDGLETQYF. The CDR3 region has the DNA TGCGCCAGCAGCCAAGTTCGTGGGGTGGCTAGCGGGAGGGACGGCTTGGAGACCCAGTACTTC.

J is TRBJ1-4 and V is TRBV7-9; 8 positions match TRBD1. V gave up 3 bases and J gave up 7 bases; unmatched junction bases: 10. The CDR3 spans 16 residues. Germline CDR1 SEHNR, CDR2 FQNEAQ (reference sequence). CDR3 DNA: TGTGCCAGCAGCTTGTCGTATCAGGGGGCTTGTGAAAAACTGTTTTTT. Amino acids: CASSLSYQGACEKLFF.

The V and J genes are TRBV10-3 and TRBJ2-3, with TRBD2 matching 7 bases. The germline V gene encodes CDR1 ENHRY and CDR2 SYGVKD. The V segment lost 4 bases and the J segment 5 bases; nucleotides outside the gene matches: 0. This CDR3 comprises 12 residues. The CDR3 protein is CAISVAGDTQYF. In DNA form, the CDR3 reads TGTGCCATCAGTGTAGCGGGAGATACGCAGTATTTT.

The chain links TRBV27 to TRBJ2-7; 8 bases match TRBD1. V lost 8 bases, J lost 4 bases, and 7 bases stayed unmatched. The CDR3 is 13 amino acids. The germline V gene has CDR1 MNHEY and CDR2 SMNVEV (reference sequence). The CDR3 DNA reads TGTGCCAGCGGGGACAGGCCCCAGTACGAGCAGTACTTC. It specifies CASGDRPQYEQYF.

The V call is TRBV5-1, the J call TRBJ2-6; the match to TRBD1 covers 7 bases. Trimming removed 4 bases from V and 2 bases from J; junction bases left unmatched: 6. The germline V gene has CDR1 SGHRS and CDR2 YFSETQ. This CDR3 comprises 16 residues. The CDR3 region has the DNA TGCGCCAGCAGCGCAAAGCAGGGGGCTGGGGCCAACGTCCTGACTTTC. Translated: CASSAKQGAGANVLTF. The full variable domain, in which reference TRBV5-1 and TRBJ2-6 provide the parts outside the CDR3, is KAGVTQTPRYLIKTRGQQVTLSCSPISGHRSVSWYQQTPGQGLQFLFEYFSETQRNKGNFPGRFSGRQFSNSRSEMNVSTLELGDSALYLCASSAKQGAGANVLTFGAGSRLTVL.

For this clone: The sample has other DNA sequences that encode this CDR3 too. The chain has TRBV6-1 and TRBJ1-5; no definite D call. Germline CDR1 is MNHNS and CDR2 is SASEGT. Trimming cost V 1 base and J 2 bases, with 15 bases left between them. The CDR3 is 17 residues long. This CDR3 is CASSEGLVATGNQPQHF. The CDR3 DNA reads TGTGCCAGCAGTGAAGGCCTTGTGGCGACTGGCAATCAGCCCCAGCATTTT.

For the CDR3, the DNA is TGTGCCAGCCGCGCGGGAGGGGGCGAGCAGTATTTT. It codes for CASRAGGGEQYF. The chain links TRBV11-3 to TRBJ2-3, with TRBD2 matching over 9 bases. Per the germline V gene, CDR1 is SGHNT and CDR2 is YENEEA. The CDR3 has 12 residues. The J segment lost 11 bases and the V segment lost 8 bases, leaving 8 bases of the junction unmatched.

The chain joins TRBV27 to TRBJ1-5; no reliable D call. V shed 3 bases and J shed 4 bases, with 7 bases lying between them. This CDR3 region has 13 residues. The V gene's germline CDR1 is MNHEY and CDR2 SMNVEV (reference sequence). The CDR3 DNA is TGTGCCAGCAGTTTGAGGGTTAATCAGCCCCAGCATTTT. Its protein is CASSLRVNQPQHF.